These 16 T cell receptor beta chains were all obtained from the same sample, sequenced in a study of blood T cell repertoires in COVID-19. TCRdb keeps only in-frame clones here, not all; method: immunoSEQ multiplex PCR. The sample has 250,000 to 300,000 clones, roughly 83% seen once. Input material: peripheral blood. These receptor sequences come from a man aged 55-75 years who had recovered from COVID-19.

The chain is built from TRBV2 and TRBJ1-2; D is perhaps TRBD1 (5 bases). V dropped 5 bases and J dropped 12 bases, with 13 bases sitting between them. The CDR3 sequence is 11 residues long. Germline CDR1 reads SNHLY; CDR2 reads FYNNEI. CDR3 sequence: CASSRQGRDTF. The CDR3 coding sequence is TGTGCCAGCAGTCGCCAGGGCCGGGACACCTTC.

The CDR3 coding sequence is TGTGCCACCAGCAGAGATAGGTCTAGCGGGAGGGCCGACAATGAGCAGTTCTTC. This codes for CATSRDRSSGRADNEQFF. The rearrangement joins TRBV15 to TRBJ2-1, with 12 nucleotides matching TRBD2. CDR1 is LNHNV and CDR2 is YYDKDF in the germline V gene (reference sequence). There are 18 residues in the CDR3. The J segment lost 5 bases and the V segment lost 0 bases, leaving 8 bases of the junction unmatched.

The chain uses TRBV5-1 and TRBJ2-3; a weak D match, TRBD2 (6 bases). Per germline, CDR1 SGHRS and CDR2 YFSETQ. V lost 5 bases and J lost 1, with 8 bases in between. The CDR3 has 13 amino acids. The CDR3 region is CASRRDGTDTQYF. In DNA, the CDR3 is TGCGCCAGCAGGCGGGACGGCACAGATACGCAGTATTTT.

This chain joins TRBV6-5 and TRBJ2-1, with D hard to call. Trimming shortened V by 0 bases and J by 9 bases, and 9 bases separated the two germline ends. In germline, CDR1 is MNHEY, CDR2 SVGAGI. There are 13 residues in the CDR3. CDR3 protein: CASSYSSRSEQFF. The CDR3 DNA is TGTGCCAGCAGTTACTCGAGTCGAAGTGAGCAGTTCTTC.

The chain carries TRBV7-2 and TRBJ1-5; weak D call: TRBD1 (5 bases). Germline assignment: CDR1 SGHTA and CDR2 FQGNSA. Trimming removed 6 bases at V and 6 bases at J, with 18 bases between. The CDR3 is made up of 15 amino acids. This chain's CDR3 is CASRPMGGSGQPQHF. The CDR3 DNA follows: TGTGCCAGCAGGCCAATGGGGGGATCGGGTCAGCCCCAGCATTTT. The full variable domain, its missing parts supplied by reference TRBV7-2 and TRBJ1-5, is GAGVSQSPSNKVTEKGKDVELRCDPISGHTALYWYRQSLGQGLEFLIYFQGNSAPDKSGLPSDRFSAERTGGSVSTLTIQRTQQEDSAVYLCASRPMGGSGQPQHFGDGTRLSIL.

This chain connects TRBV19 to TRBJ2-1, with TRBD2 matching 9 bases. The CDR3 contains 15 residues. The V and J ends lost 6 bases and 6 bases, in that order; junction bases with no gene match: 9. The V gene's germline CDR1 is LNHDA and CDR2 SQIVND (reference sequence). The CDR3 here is CASRLGLAFPNEQFF. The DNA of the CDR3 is TGTGCCAGTAGGCTCGGACTAGCGTTCCCCAATGAGCAGTTCTTC.

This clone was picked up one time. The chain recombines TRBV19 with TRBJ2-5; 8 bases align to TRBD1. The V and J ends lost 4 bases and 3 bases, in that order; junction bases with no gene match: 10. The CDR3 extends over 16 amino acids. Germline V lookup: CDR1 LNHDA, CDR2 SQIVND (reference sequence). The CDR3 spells CASSNLIGTGEETQYF. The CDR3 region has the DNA TGTGCCAGTAGTAATCTCATCGGGACAGGAGAAGAGACCCAGTACTTC.

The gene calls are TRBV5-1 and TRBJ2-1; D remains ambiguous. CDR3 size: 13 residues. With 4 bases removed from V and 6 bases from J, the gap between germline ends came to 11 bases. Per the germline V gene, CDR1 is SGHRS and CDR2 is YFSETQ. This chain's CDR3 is CASSLGTVNEQFF. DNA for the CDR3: TGCGCCAGCAGCCTAGGCACGGTCAATGAGCAGTTCTTC.

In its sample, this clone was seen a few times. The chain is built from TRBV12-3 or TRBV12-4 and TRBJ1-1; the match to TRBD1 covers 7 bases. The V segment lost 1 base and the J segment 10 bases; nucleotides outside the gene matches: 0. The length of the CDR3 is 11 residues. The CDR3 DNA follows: TGTGCCAGCAGTTTAGAGGGGGCAGCTTTCTTT. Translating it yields CASSLEGAAFF.

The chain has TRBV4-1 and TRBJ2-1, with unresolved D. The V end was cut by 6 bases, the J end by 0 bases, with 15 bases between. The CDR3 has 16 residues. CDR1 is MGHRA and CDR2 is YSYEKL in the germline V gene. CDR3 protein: CASRASTPLSYNEQFF. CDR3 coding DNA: TGCGCCAGCAGGGCTTCCACACCCCTCTCCTACAATGAGCAGTTCTTC.

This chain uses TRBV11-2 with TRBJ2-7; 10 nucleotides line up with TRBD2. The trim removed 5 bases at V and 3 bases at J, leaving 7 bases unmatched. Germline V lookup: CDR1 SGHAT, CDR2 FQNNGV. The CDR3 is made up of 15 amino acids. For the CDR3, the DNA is TGTGCCAGCAGCGAGAATAGCGGGAGGATCTACGAGCAGTACTTC. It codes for CASSENSGRIYEQYF.

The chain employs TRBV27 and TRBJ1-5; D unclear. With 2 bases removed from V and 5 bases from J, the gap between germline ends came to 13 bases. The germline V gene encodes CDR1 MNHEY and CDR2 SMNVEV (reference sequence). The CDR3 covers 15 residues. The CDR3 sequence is CASSLEGTAHQPQHF. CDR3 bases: TGTGCCAGCAGTTTAGAGGGTACGGCCCATCAGCCCCAGCATTTT.

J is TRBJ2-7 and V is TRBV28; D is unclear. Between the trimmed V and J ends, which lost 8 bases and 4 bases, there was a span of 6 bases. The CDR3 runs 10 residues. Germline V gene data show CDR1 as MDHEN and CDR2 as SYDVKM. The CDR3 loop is CASGLYEQYF. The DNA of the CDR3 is TGTGCCAGCGGGCTATACGAGCAGTACTTC.

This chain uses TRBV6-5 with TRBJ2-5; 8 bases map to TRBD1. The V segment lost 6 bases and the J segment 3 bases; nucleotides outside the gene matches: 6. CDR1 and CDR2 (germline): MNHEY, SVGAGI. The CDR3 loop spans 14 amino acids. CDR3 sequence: CASRQGGLKETQYF. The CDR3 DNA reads TGTGCCAGCAGACAGGGGGGCCTAAAAGAGACCCAGTACTTC.

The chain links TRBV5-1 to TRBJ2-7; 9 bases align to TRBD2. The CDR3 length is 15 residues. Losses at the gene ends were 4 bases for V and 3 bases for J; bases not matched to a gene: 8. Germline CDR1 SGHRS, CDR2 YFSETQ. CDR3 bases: TGCGCCAGCAGCACCGAGCTAGCGGGAATCTACGAGCAGTACTTC. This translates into CASSTELAGIYEQYF.

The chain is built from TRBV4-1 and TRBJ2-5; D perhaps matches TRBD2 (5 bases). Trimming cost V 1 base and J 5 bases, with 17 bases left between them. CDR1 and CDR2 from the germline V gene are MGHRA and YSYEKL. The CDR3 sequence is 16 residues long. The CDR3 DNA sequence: TGCGCCAGCAGCCAAGCTCTCGGGGATCTTAGGGAGACCCAGTACTTC. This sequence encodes CASSQALGDLRETQYF.